Presented here are 18 T cell receptor beta chains from one specimen sequenced in a study of blood T cell repertoires in COVID-19. Method: immunoSEQ multiplex PCR; TCRdb's copy keeps in-frame clones and lacks some. The sample contains over 250,000 clones, 83% of which appear only once. Sequenced input: peripheral blood. The origin of the receptors is a woman in her forties or fifties who had recovered from COVID-19.

The chain employs TRBV10-1 and TRBJ1-2, with 9 positions matching TRBD1. V lost 6 bases and J lost 4; bases outside the gene matches: 18. Looked up from germline, CDR1 is WNHNN and CDR2 is SYGVQD (reference sequence). CDR3 length: 18 residues. CDR3 residues: CASRKRTGAIGKRYGYTF. The CDR3 DNA is TGCGCCAGCAGGAAACGGACAGGGGCCATCGGAAAGCGCTATGGCTACACCTTC.

V and J are TRBV4-1 and TRBJ2-3; 16 positions agree with TRBD2. The CDR3 sequence is 18 residues long. CDR1 is MGHRA and CDR2 is YSYEKL in the germline V gene. The V segment lost 1 base and the J segment 2 bases; nucleotides outside the gene matches: 3. Here the CDR3 reads CASSQVGLAGGNTDTQYF. In DNA, the CDR3 is TGCGCCAGCAGCCAAGTGGGACTAGCGGGAGGGAACACAGATACGCAGTATTTT.

This clone was recorded at least ten times. This chain connects TRBV18 to TRBJ2-3; D is unresolved. CDR3 size: 15 residues. Deletions cut 3 bases from V and 3 bases from J, with 13 bases between. Per the germline V gene, CDR1 is KGHSH and CDR2 is LQKENI. The CDR3 loop reads CASSPERGRTDTQYF. The CDR3 nucleotides are TGTGCCAGCTCACCGGAAAGAGGTCGGACAGATACGCAGTATTTT.

The chain employs TRBV6-5 and TRBJ1-1, with D possibly being TRBD1 (6 bases). Per the germline V gene, CDR1 is MNHEY and CDR2 is SVGAGI. The CDR3 spans 15 residues. V was trimmed by 2 bases and J by 7 bases, leaving 17 bases between them. The CDR3: CASSYVGAGLGEAFF. The CDR3 DNA is TGTGCCAGCAGTTACGTGGGGGCCGGGTTGGGTGAAGCTTTCTTT.

The chain joins TRBV9 to TRBJ2-7; 8 nucleotides line up with TRBD1. The V gene's germline CDR1 is SGDLS and CDR2 YYNGEE. The CDR3 contains 16 residues. The J segment lost 0 bases and the V segment lost 6 bases, leaving 11 bases of the junction unmatched. CDR3 protein: CASIPTGAPYSYEQYF. CDR3 bases: TGTGCCAGCATCCCGACAGGGGCCCCATACTCCTACGAGCAGTACTTC. Full variable domain (outside the CDR3, taken from reference TRBV9 and TRBJ2-7): DSGVTQTPKHLITATGQRVTLRCSPRSGDLSVYWYQQSLDQGLQFLIQYYNGEERAKGNILERFSAQQFPDLHSELNLSSLELGDSALYFCASIPTGAPYSYEQYFGPGTRLTVT.

This clone was picked up a small number of times. The V call is TRBV5-4, the J call TRBJ2-1; 7 bases fit TRBD2. The V gene's germline CDR1 is SGHNT and CDR2 YYREEE (reference sequence). The ends lost 1 base at V and 5 bases at J; junction bases unmatched: 6. This CDR3 comprises 15 residues. The CDR3 sequence is CASSLQASGNNEQFF. The CDR3 DNA reads TGTGCCAGCAGCTTGCAGGCTAGCGGAAACAATGAGCAGTTCTTC.

This clone was observed a handful of times. This chain joins TRBV4-3 and TRBJ2-7, with D perhaps matching TRBD1 (6 bases). Deletions cut 0 bases from V and 0 bases from J, with 15 bases between. Per germline, CDR1 LGHNA and CDR2 YSLEER. There are 17 residues in the CDR3. CDR3 DNA sequence: TGCGCCAGCAGCCAAGATTCTTCCGGACAGAGCTCCTACGAGCAGTACTTC. Amino acid sequence: CASSQDSSGQSSYEQYF.

The chain combines TRBV3-1 (or the pseudogene TRBV3-2) with TRBJ1-1; D is ambiguous. Trimming stripped 2 bases from V and 2 bases from J, with 3 bases between. The CDR3 runs to 12 residues. CDR1 and CDR2 (germline): LGHDT, YNNKEL (reference sequence). The CDR3 bases are TGTGCCAGCAGCCAATTAAACACTGAAGCTTTCTTT. This gives the protein CASSQLNTEAFF.

The chain is built from TRBV9 and TRBJ2-1; D might be TRBD2 (6 bases). CDR1 and CDR2 (germline): SGDLS, YYNGEE. V lost 6 bases and J lost 1, with 14 bases in between. This CDR3 has 15 amino acids. The CDR3 spells CASTTGTQSYNEQFF. The CDR3 DNA reads TGTGCCAGCACGACCGGGACTCAGTCCTACAATGAGCAGTTCTTC.

The gene calls are TRBV4-2 and TRBJ1-2; D not certain. Germline lookup yields CDR1 LGHNA and CDR2 YNFKEQ. The CDR3 is 15 amino acids. Trimming removed 0 bases from V and 0 bases from J, with 8 bases in between. The CDR3 region is CASSQEAPANYGYTF. DNA of the CDR3: TGTGCCAGCAGCCAAGAGGCACCAGCTAACTATGGCTACACCTTC.

This clone was counted a single time. The chain is built from TRBV7-6 and TRBJ1-3; possibly TRBD1 for D (5 bases). CDR1 and CDR2 (germline): SGHVS, FNYEAQ. The CDR3 length is 17 residues. The V and J ends lost 0 bases and 3 bases respectively, with 15 bases between them. The CDR3 coding sequence is TGTGCCAGCAGCTTAGCGTTTCCAGGGATTCATGGAAACACCATATATTTT. Residues: CASSLAFPGIHGNTIYF. Full variable domain (missing parts from reference TRBV7-6 and TRBJ1-3): GAGVSQSPRYKVTKRGQDVALRCDPISGHVSLYWYRQALGQGPEFLTYFNYEAQQDKSGLPNDRFSAERPEGSISTLTIQRTEQRDSAMYRCASSLAFPGIHGNTIYFGEGSWLTVV.

Note on this clone: The junction and the germline gene differ at one end; a read error may be behind it. CDR3 protein: CASALGLDRAGELFF. CDR3 nucleotides: TGTGCTAGTGCTTTGGGGCTGGACAGGGCCGGGGAGCTGTTTTTT. This rearrangement joins TRBV12-5 to TRBJ2-2; TRBD1 aligns across 8 bases. Looked up from germline, CDR1 is LGHNT and CDR2 is FRNRAP. The CDR3 is 15 amino acids.

The J gene is TRBJ1-2, the V gene TRBV4-3, with 7 bases aligning to TRBD1. The CDR3 sequence is 17 residues long. Germline V gene data show CDR1 as LGHNA and CDR2 as YSLEER. V was pared by 3 bases and J by 4 bases, with 14 bases of the junction left unmatched. The CDR3 sequence: CASSQAETGARVYGYTF. The CDR3 DNA sequence: TGCGCCAGCAGCCAGGCGGAAACAGGGGCCCGTGTCTATGGCTACACCTTC.

The count of this clone is one. CDR3 protein: CASSRTGGVNTEAFF. The CDR3 DNA reads as TGTGCCAGCAGTAGGACAGGGGGCGTGAACACTGAAGCTTTCTTT. The chain joins TRBV6-5 to TRBJ1-1; TRBD1 matches 11 bases. Trimming at V came to 5 bases and at J to 0 bases, leaving 2 bases not matched to a gene. Germline CDR1 and CDR2: MNHEY and SVGAGI. This CDR3 is built from 15 residues.

The chain has TRBV5-1 and TRBJ1-2; D gene ambiguous. Germline V lookup: CDR1 SGHRS, CDR2 YFSETQ. V was shortened by 2 bases and J by 8 bases, with 13 bases between the two germline ends. This CDR3 has 13 amino acids. CDR3 in amino acids: CASSLPTSEGYTF. CDR3 sequence (DNA): TGCGCCAGCAGCTTACCCACTTCCGAGGGCTACACCTTC.

V and J are TRBV18 and TRBJ1-6, with 7 positions matching TRBD1. Germline trimming cut 4 bases from V and 8 bases from J; bases unmatched to any gene: 5. The length of the CDR3 is 14 residues. Germline V lookup: CDR1 KGHSH, CDR2 LQKENI. The CDR3 reads CASSQGQWDSPLHF. CDR3 sequence (DNA): TGTGCCAGCTCACAGGGACAGTGGGATTCACCCCTCCACTTT.

This sequence joins TRBV7-2 and TRBJ1-1; tentatively, D is TRBD1 (5 bases). There are 15 residues in the CDR3. Between the trimmed V and J ends, which lost 1 base and 1 base, there was a span of 10 bases. CDR1 SGHTA and CDR2 FQGNSA come from the germline V gene. CDR3 in DNA: TGTGCCAGCAGCTTAGTTGGGGGGACGAACACTGAAGCTTTCTTT. Its protein product is CASSLVGGTNTEAFF.

The table lists this clone with a count of one. This chain uses TRBV28 with TRBJ1-3; tentatively, D is TRBD1 (6 bases). CDR3 length: 15 amino acids. Germline V gene lookup returns CDR1 MDHEN and CDR2 SYDVKM. V was pared by 7 bases and J by 2 bases, with 15 bases between. The CDR3, as DNA: TGTGCCAGCACCCCCAGGGGTGTGCCTGGAAACACCATATATTTT. Its translation is CASTPRGVPGNTIYF.